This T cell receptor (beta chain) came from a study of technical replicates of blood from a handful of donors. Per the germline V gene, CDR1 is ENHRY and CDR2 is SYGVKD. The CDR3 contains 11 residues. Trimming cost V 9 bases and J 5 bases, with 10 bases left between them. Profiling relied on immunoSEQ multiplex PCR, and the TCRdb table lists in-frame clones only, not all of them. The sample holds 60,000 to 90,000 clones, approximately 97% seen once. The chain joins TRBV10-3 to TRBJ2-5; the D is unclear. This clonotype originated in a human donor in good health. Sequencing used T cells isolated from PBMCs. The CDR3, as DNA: TGTGCCATTTCTGCGGAGGAGACCCAGTACTTC. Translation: CAISAEETQYF.